This TCR beta chain is from a study of graft-versus-host responses after intestinal transplantation. CDR3 size: 17 residues. V lost 5 bases and J lost 0; bases outside the gene matches: 12. The germline V gene has CDR1 KGHSH and CDR2 LQKENI. This clone was observed a few times. Some clones are missing from TCRdb's copy, which holds only in-frame ones; the method was immunoSEQ multiplex PCR. Counted here are some 6,800 clones, roughly a quarter occurring once; the ten biggest clones make up 4.5%. The clonotype was recovered from a human patient who received an intestinal transplant. Sequencing used alloreactive CD4+ T cells from a mixed lymphocyte reaction culture, obtained before intestinal transplant. Subset defined: CFSE-low proliferating T cells sorted from roughly 6-day pre-transplant mixed lymphocyte reaction (GvH or HvG direction). This rearrangement joins TRBV18 to TRBJ1-2; 7 bases line up with TRBD1. The CDR3, as DNA: TGTGCCAGCTCATCAAGACCGGGACAGCGCCCTAACTATGGCTACACCTTC. This codes for CASSSRPGQRPNYGYTF.